The present TCR beta chain was sequenced within a study of beta chain features in type 1 diabetes. This CDR3 has 13 amino acids. Trimming shortened V by 5 bases and J by 6 bases, and 12 bases separated the two germline ends. Germline CDR1 SGHTA, CDR2 FQGNSA. Study-wide results and limits: Shorter TCRB CDR3s, moderately but significantly so, marked every one of the four CD4+ subsets in Type 1 diabetes patients.

A note on this clone: Its antigen is unknown.

Of the isolated RNA, all was reverse transcribed, and so the sequenced material was expressed TCRB transcripts. Repertoires were generated with immunoSEQ multiplex PCR, while TCRdb's copy carries only in-frame clones and drops some. The repertoire includes 600,000 or so clones, 11% to 15% of them detected once, and just under 0.04% sits in the top ten. The TCR comes from a man between 18 and 29 years old with type 1 diabetes. Sequencing was done on a sample of naive CD4+ T cells from blood. The rearrangement uses TRBV7-2 and TRBJ2-3; D is unresolved. The CDR3 loop is CASSLLGVDTQYF. The CDR3 bases are TGTGCCAGCAGCCTCCTCGGCGTGGATACGCAGTATTTT.